These T cell receptor beta chains were read from a single sample in a study of T-cell memory formation after mild COVID-19. TCRdb called the 5' RACE reads again in MiXCR, with one record for every CDR3 protein. Of 270,000 or so distinct CDR3 sequences listed, 15% to 20% are singletons. Sequenced sample: PBMCs or a T cell subset sorted from them (not recorded which). The receptors derive from a young man who had mild COVID-19 (a few samples of this study predate the infection). Cell type and time point are not known. Both conserved end residues are part of each CDR3. Fields, in order: D gene, clone size, J gene, V gene, CDR3 protein, CDR3 DNA. D genes are given only for firm matches. The listing skips clone size in some rows; elsewhere it reads once, few, many or a size class.

NA | few | TRBJ1-4 | TRBV7-9 | CASNTTPMGAPVEKLFF | TGTGCCAGCAACACCACCCCGATGGGCGCGCCGGTCGAAAAACTGTTTTTT
NA | NA | TRBJ1-4 | TRBV7-9 | CASSLSGGEEKLFF | TGTGCCAGCAGCTTATCCGGGGGCGAAGAAAAACTGTTTTTT
TRBD1 | NA | TRBJ2-3 | TRBV4-2 | CASSQEGQGPDTQYF | TGTGCCAGCAGCCAGGAGGGACAGGGACCAGATACGCAGTATTTT
NA | few | TRBJ1-2 | TRBV6-5 | CASSYSTAAAYGYTF | TGTGCCAGCAGTTACTCGACAGCCGCCGCCTATGGCTACACCTTC
TRBD1 | few | TRBJ2-1 | TRBV7-9 | CASSSNRGLYNEQFF | TGTGCCAGCAGCTCGAACAGGGGGCTGTACAATGAGCAGTTCTTC
NA | few | TRBJ1-3 | TRBV12-3/TRBV12-4 | CASSPQRQAGSNTIYF | TGTGCCAGCAGCCCCCAACGACAGGCTGGCTCGAACACCATATATTTT
NA | NA | TRBJ2-2 | TRBV3-1 | CASSQHSAGGVNTGELFF | TGTGCCAGCAGCCAACACTCGGCGGGCGGGGTGAACACCGGGGAGCTGTTTTTT
TRBD1 | NA | TRBJ2-4 | TRBV6-2/TRBV6-3 | CASTLTGGGNIQYF | TGTGCCAGCACCCTGACAGGGGGTGGAAACATTCAGTACTTC
NA | NA | TRBJ2-3 | TRBV4-2 | CASSQSPGTGKASTDTQYF | TGTGCCAGCAGCCAATCCCCCGGTACAGGCAAAGCTAGCACAGATACGCAGTATTTT
TRBD1 | many | TRBJ1-1 | TRBV4-2 | CASSRGQGGNTEAFF | TGTGCCAGCAGCCGCGGACAGGGGGGGAACACTGAAGCTTTCTTT
NA | few | TRBJ2-1 | TRBV7-2 | CASSPGQMDEQFF | TGTGCCAGCAGCCCCGGACAAATGGATGAGCAGTTCTTC
NA | few | TRBJ2-7 | TRBV10-1 | CASSLDTSSYEQYF | TGCGCCAGCAGTTTGGATACGAGCTCCTACGAGCAGTACTTC
NA | few | TRBJ2-5 | TRBV7-9 | CASSLGTMETQYF | TGTGCCAGCAGCTTAGGGACTATGGAGACCCAGTACTTC
NA | many | TRBJ2-2 | TRBV7-8 | CASQRSKNTGELFF | TGTGCCAGCCAACGAAGCAAGAACACCGGGGAGCTGTTTTTT
NA | NA | TRBJ2-5 | TRBV4-2 | CASSQYRQETQYF | TGTGCCAGCAGCCAATACAGACAAGAGACCCAGTACTTC
NA | few | TRBJ1-2 | TRBV27 | CASSQAVRNYGYTF | TGTGCCAGCAGTCAAGCAGTGAGGAACTATGGCTACACCTTC
NA | few | TRBJ2-2 | TRBV7-3 | CASSPSGEELFF | TGTGCCAGCAGCCCGAGTGGTGAGGAGCTGTTTTTT
NA | many | TRBJ2-1 | TRBV4-2 | CASSQDLAPSYNEQFF | TGTGCCAGCAGCCAAGATCTAGCCCCCTCCTACAATGAGCAGTTCTTC
NA | NA | TRBJ2-6 | TRBV10-3 | CAIGRGPGANVLTF | TGTGCCATCGGACGGGGGCCTGGGGCCAACGTCCTGACTTTC
NA | few | TRBJ1-1 | TRBV4-1 | CASSGTEAFF | TGCGCCAGCAGCGGAACTGAAGCTTTCTTT
NA | NA | TRBJ2-1 | TRBV5-1 | CASSPGTLGVGEQFF | TGCGCCAGCAGCCCCGGGACACTGGGGGTGGGTGAGCAGTTCTTC
TRBD1 | NA | TRBJ2-3 | TRBV5-6 | CASSPLSGTDNTDTQYF | TGTGCCAGCAGCCCACTATCCGGGACAGACAACACAGATACGCAGTATTTT
TRBD1 | NA | TRBJ1-2 | TRBV7-2 | CASSSRDRDPYGYTF | TGTGCCAGCAGCTCCCGGGACAGGGATCCCTATGGCTACACCTTC
NA | NA | TRBJ1-1 | TRBV5-1 | CASSPSDGNTEAFF | TGCGCCAGCAGCCCCAGCGACGGGAACACTGAAGCTTTCTTT
NA | NA | TRBJ2-1 | TRBV11-3 | CASSLDQGGSATYNEQFF | TGTGCCAGCAGCTTAGATCAGGGGGGCAGTGCCACCTACAATGAGCAGTTCTTC
NA | NA | TRBJ1-1 | TRBV18 | CASSPISGDTEAFF | TGTGCCAGCTCACCCATATCAGGGGACACTGAAGCTTTCTTT
NA | once | TRBJ2-5 | TRBV12-3/TRBV12-4 | CASTVSGAAGMYF | TGTGCCAGCACCGTCTCAGGGGCGGCAGGGATGTACTTC
NA | few | TRBJ2-2 | TRBV5-1 | CASSPGDVPGELFF | TGCGCCAGCAGCCCCGGGGACGTGCCCGGGGAGCTGTTTTTT
TRBD1 | few | TRBJ2-2 | TRBV20-1 | CSARVRGAQGAGELFF | TGCAGTGCTAGAGTCAGGGGGGCACAGGGGGCAGGGGAGCTGTTTTTT
NA | NA | TRBJ2-4 | TRBV5-5 | CASSRDTKNIQYF | TGTGCCAGCAGCCGGGACACCAAAAACATTCAGTACTTC
TRBD1 | NA | TRBJ1-3 | TRBV15 | CATSRRPGTGRFGNTIYF | TGTGCCACCAGCAGGCGACCCGGGACAGGGAGGTTCGGAAACACCATATATTTT
NA | many | TRBJ2-7 | TRBV7-2 | CASSRTGLYEQYF | TGTGCCAGCAGCCGCACTGGGCTCTACGAGCAGTACTTC
TRBD2 | NA | TRBJ2-2 | TRBV6-6 | CASSYRGGFTGELFF | TGTGCCAGCAGTTATCGCGGGGGGTTCACCGGGGAGCTGTTTTTT
NA | once | TRBJ1-2 | TRBV5-6 | CASSLQGLGGYTF | TGTGCCAGCAGCCTGCAGGGTTTAGGAGGCTACACCTTC
NA | many | TRBJ2-5 | TRBV7-9 | CASSFWGLVQETQYF | TGTGCCAGCAGCTTTTGGGGCTTGGTCCAAGAGACCCAGTACTTC
NA | few | TRBJ2-2 | TRBV9 | CASSERAGDTTGELFF | TGTGCCAGCAGCGAGAGGGCAGGGGACACTACCGGGGAGCTGTTTTTT
TRBD1 | NA | TRBJ2-5 | TRBV13 | CASSRRQGSSETQYF | TGTGCCAGCAGCCGGAGACAGGGTTCCAGCGAGACCCAGTACTTC
NA | few | TRBJ1-3 | TRBV6-2/TRBV6-3 | CASSSGQRNTIYF | TGTGCCAGCAGCTCCGGACAGCGCAACACCATATATTTT
TRBD1 | NA | TRBJ1-1 | TRBV2 | CASSESQGGTEAFF | TGTGCCAGCAGTGAATCCCAGGGGGGCACTGAAGCTTTCTTT
NA | few | TRBJ2-7 | TRBV7-2 | CASSLVVGVSSYEQYF | TGTGCCAGCAGCTTAGTCGTTGGGGTAAGCTCCTACGAGCAGTACTTC
TRBD2 | few | TRBJ2-3 | TRBV5-6 | CASSPGTSVADTQYF | TGTGCCAGCAGCCCCGGGACTAGCGTCGCAGATACGCAGTATTTT
TRBD1 | NA | TRBJ1-1 | TRBV5-1 | CASSLRTGGNTEAFF | TGCGCCAGCAGCCTCCGGACAGGGGGTAACACTGAAGCTTTCTTT